A single sample gave rise to the 16 T cell receptor beta chains below, sequenced in a study of blood T cell repertoires in COVID-19. Generated by immunoSEQ multiplex PCR, the TCRdb table keeps only in-frame clones and is missing some. The table lists 400,000 to 500,000 clones, roughly 90% of them singletons. The sample was PBMCs or T cells enriched from blood (not recorded which). These receptors originate from a woman in her 40s who had recovered from COVID-19.

V and J are TRBV7-2 and TRBJ2-3, with TRBD2 identical over 7 bases. Per the germline V gene, CDR1 is SGHTA and CDR2 is FQGNSA. After removal of 1 base from V and 2 bases from J, the junction contained 3 bases not matched to a gene. The CDR3 has 15 amino acids. CDR3 loop: CASSLVAGITDTQYF. Written as DNA, the CDR3 is TGTGCCAGCAGCTTAGTAGCGGGTATCACAGATACGCAGTATTTT.

The chain recombines TRBV5-1 with TRBJ2-7; D is possibly TRBD2 (5 bases). CDR1 SGHRS and CDR2 YFSETQ come from the germline V gene. CDR3 length equals 17 residues. V was pared by 0 bases and J by 3 bases, with 19 bases between. As DNA, the CDR3 is TGCGCCAGCAGCTTGGGCTCCGGAGGACGGAGTATCTACGAGCAGTACTTC. Its translation is CASSLGSGGRSIYEQYF.

The count of this clone is one. V and J are TRBV7-2 and TRBJ1-1, with TRBD1 as a possible D gene (6 bases). V lost 5 bases, J lost 0 bases, and 10 bases lay in between. Germline values: CDR1 SGHTA, CDR2 FQGNSA. The length of the CDR3 is 14 residues. CDR3 nucleotide sequence: TGTGCCAGCAGCCCGGACAGAATGAACACTGAAGCTTTCTTT. Translation: CASSPDRMNTEAFF.

The chain couples TRBV24-1 to TRBJ1-5, with 11 positions matching TRBD1. The CDR3 length is 14 residues. The germline gives CDR1 KGHDR, CDR2 SFDVKD. With 8 bases clipped from V and 4 bases from J, the junction kept 3 bases outside the gene matches. CDR3 amino acids: CATMGQGVNQPQHF. CDR3 in DNA: TGTGCCACCATGGGACAGGGGGTAAATCAGCCCCAGCATTTT.

This chain connects TRBV6-2 or TRBV6-3 to TRBJ1-1, with 7 bases fitting TRBD1. Germline V gene sequence: CDR1 MNHEY, CDR2 SVGEGT. The CDR3 sequence is 16 residues long. With V trimmed by 1 base and J by 11 bases, 16 bases remained unmatched. CDR3 sequence reads: CASSYLLRDSQLRAFF. The CDR3 nucleotides read TGTGCCAGCAGTTACTTGCTCCGGGACAGCCAATTGAGGGCTTTCTTT.

The gene calls are TRBV6-2 or TRBV6-3 and TRBJ1-2; 7 bases map to TRBD1. The junction had 10 bases not matched to a gene; V was cut back by 6 bases and J by 6 bases. This CDR3 region has 14 residues. Per germline, CDR1 MNHEY and CDR2 SVGEGT. CDR3 in amino acids: CASSPIQGMDGYTF. In DNA, the CDR3 is TGTGCCAGCAGCCCGATACAGGGGATGGATGGCTACACCTTC.

This chain uses TRBV27 with TRBJ1-1; TRBD1 matches at 7 bases. The CDR3 covers 14 residues. The germline V gene encodes CDR1 MNHEY and CDR2 SMNVEV (reference sequence). The V segment lost 5 bases and the J segment 1 base; nucleotides outside the gene matches: 4. This CDR3 is CASSRTGWNTEAFF. The CDR3 DNA reads as TGTGCCAGCAGTCGGACAGGCTGGAACACTGAAGCTTTCTTT.

The chain employs TRBV18 and TRBJ2-1; TRBD2 is a possible D gene (5 bases). V was shortened by 7 bases and J by 0 bases, with 13 bases between the two germline ends. The CDR3 contains 15 residues. Germline CDR1 and CDR2: KGHSH and LQKENI. CDR3 residues: CASCRGSSSYNEQFF. The CDR3, as DNA: TGTGCCAGCTGCCGGGGTAGTAGCTCCTACAATGAGCAGTTCTTC.

The gene calls are TRBV2 and TRBJ1-3, with D possibly being TRBD1 (6 bases). The length of the CDR3 is 15 residues. Trimming took off 6 bases at V and 0 bases at J, with 12 bases between the two ends. CDR1 is SNHLY, CDR2 FYNNEI, per germline. The CDR3 reads CASSKDSSSGNTIYF. CDR3 bases: TGTGCCAGCAGCAAGGACAGCAGCTCTGGAAACACCATATATTTT.

V usage is TRBV7-9 and J usage is TRBJ2-1, with 9 bases fitting TRBD2. Germline V gene sequence: CDR1 SEHNR, CDR2 FQNEAQ (reference sequence). CDR3 length: 16 residues. After removal of 5 bases from V and 0 bases from J, the junction contained 5 bases not matched to a gene. As DNA, the CDR3 is TGTGCCAGCAGCCCCTTAGCGGGGGCCTCCTACAATGAGCAGTTCTTC. This sequence encodes CASSPLAGASYNEQFF.

J is TRBJ1-6 and V is TRBV7-9; no firm D call. Trimming removed 4 bases from V and 9 bases from J, with 10 bases in between. Germline CDR1 reads SEHNR; CDR2 reads FQNEAQ (reference sequence). The CDR3 is 13 amino acids. The CDR3 DNA reads TGTGCCAGCAGCTCCGGGCGGGGTTCACCCCTCCACTTT. Protein product: CASSSGRGSPLHF.

This clone was recorded only once. The chain is built from TRBV27 and TRBJ1-5; tentative D call: TRBD1 (5 bases). Germline V gene data show CDR1 as MNHEY and CDR2 as SMNVEV (reference sequence). V gave up 6 bases and J gave up 1 base, with 13 bases separating them. The CDR3 loop spans 15 amino acids. CDR3 DNA sequence: TGTGCCAGCAGCGAGGGGAGGCACAGCAATCAGCCCCAGCATTTT. It codes for CASSEGRHSNQPQHF.

This rearrangement joins TRBV7-2 to TRBJ2-7; tentatively, D is TRBD1 (5 bases). Trimming stripped 3 bases from V and 0 bases from J, with 9 bases between. Germline lookup yields CDR1 SGHTA and CDR2 FQGNSA. CDR3 length: 14 amino acids. CDR3 DNA sequence: TGTGCCAGCAGCTTGCAGGGTCGCTCCTACGAGCAGTACTTC. Translation: CASSLQGRSYEQYF.

In this sample, this clone turned up a few times. The chain employs TRBV30 and TRBJ2-7; 7 nucleotides match TRBD2. J lost 6 bases, V lost 0 bases, and 8 bases had no gene match. This CDR3 spans 14 amino acids. Looked up from germline, CDR1 is GTSNPN and CDR2 is SVGIG (reference sequence). CDR3 sequence reads: CAWSVIAGSREQYF. The CDR3 nucleotides read TGTGCCTGGAGTGTAATAGCGGGCTCTCGCGAGCAGTACTTC.

The V gene is TRBV10-3, the J gene TRBJ1-1, with D possibly matching TRBD1 (5 bases). Germline CDR1 is ENHRY and CDR2 is SYGVKD. The V end lost 11 bases, the J end lost 2 bases, and 24 bases lay between the germline ends. The CDR3 is 16 residues long. The CDR3: CAVREPRTTANTEAFF. CDR3 nucleotide sequence: TGTGCCGTACGAGAACCCAGGACAACTGCTAACACTGAAGCTTTCTTT.

The rearrangement uses TRBV5-1 and TRBJ2-7, with 8 bases fitting TRBD1. Losses at the gene ends were 2 bases for V and 5 bases for J; bases not matched to a gene: 6. Germline CDR1 and CDR2: SGHRS and YFSETQ. The CDR3 runs to 14 residues. The CDR3 spells CASSLGQGAHEQYF. DNA for the CDR3: TGCGCCAGCAGCTTAGGACAGGGTGCACACGAGCAGTACTTC. Full variable domain (outside the CDR3, taken from reference TRBV5-1 and TRBJ2-7): KAGVTQTPRYLIKTRGQQVTLSCSPISGHRSVSWYQQTPGQGLQFLFEYFSETQRNKGNFPGRFSGRQFSNSRSEMNVSTLELGDSALYLCASSLGQGAHEQYFGPGTRLTVT.